A single TCR beta chain is shown here with its context. From germline, CDR1 is SGHDT and CDR2 YYEEEE. The CDR3 length is 15 residues. Trimming shortened V by 0 bases and J by 2 bases, and 8 bases separated the two germline ends. Under the authors' procedure: By means of reference gene primer amplification, nucleated cell counts were estimated. Assay used: immunoSEQ multiplex PCR; TCRdb lists only in-frame clones, some missing. From that table come the V and J calls and clone size; the DNA was used to work out D and trimming. The sample lists a few hundred thousand clones, 85% occurring once. All enrollees were roughly 18 to 90 years old and from approximately 25 US areas. The study recruited exposed participants who had met a COVID-19 case within 2 weeks before entry. This entry is derived from a study of blood T cell repertoires in COVID-19.

The source is a woman in her forties or fifties who had been exposed to COVID-19. Sequencing was done on a sample of PBMCs or T cells enriched from blood (not recorded which). The J gene is TRBJ1-4, the V gene TRBV5-6; unclear D gene. The DNA of the CDR3 is TGTGCCAGCAGCTTGGTAGCGGGTACTAATGAAAAACTGTTTTTT. Protein sequence: CASSLVAGTNEKLFF.